The clone carrying this TCR beta chain was counted between two and nine times. The antigen is unknown. This sample was included in a study of T-cell memory formation after mild COVID-19. In the study overall: The TCR clusters were mostly specific to one donor. Whole-study results and caveats: Pre-infection memory carried some responding clones, suggesting that cross-reactive memory joined. Clones that contracted from day 15 to 85 were balanced CD4/CD8, while later expanders leaned CD4+.

TCRdb used MiXCR to reprocess the 5' RACE reads, holding one entry per CDR3 protein. The data hold some 150,000 distinct CDR3 sequences, with almost 25% observed a single time. The source material was PBMCs or a T cell subset sorted from them (not recorded which). The TCR was taken from an adult woman who had mild COVID-19 (a few samples of this study predate the infection). Cell type and time point are not known.

The CDR3 region has the DNA TGCGCCAGCAGCTTGGACGAGACTAGCGGGAGAAGCAATGAGCAGTTCTTC. It translates to CASSLDETSGRSNEQFF. The V gene is TRBV5-1, the J gene TRBJ2-1; TRBD2 matches at 12 bases. V was pared by 0 bases and J by 6 bases, with 7 bases of the junction left unmatched. Germline CDR1 SGHRS, CDR2 YFSETQ. This CDR3 region has 17 residues.